Below are 4 T cell receptor beta chains sequenced from a single sample in a study of T cell repertoires in aging, cancer and after chemotherapy. The template was genomic DNA from peripheral blood, not RNA. A mixed TRB-A/B primer pool amplified rearranged TRB by multiplex touch-down PCR. From the multiplex PCR reads, TCRdb called clonotypes with MiXCR, one entry per CDR3 protein. This table has some 11,000 distinct CDR3 sequences, roughly 45% appearing once. The sample consisted of blood. Every receptor here comes from a human donor in good health.

This chain joins TRBV30 and TRBJ2-7, with a tentative D call TRBD2 (5 bases). Germline V lookup: CDR1 GTSNPN, CDR2 SVGIG (reference sequence). V lost 5 bases, J lost 7 bases, and 24 bases lay in between. This CDR3 contains 15 residues. The CDR3 is CAWLAPGVGSNEQYF. The CDR3 bases are TGTGCCTGGCTCGCCCCCGGGGTTGGGTCCAATGAGCAGTACTTC. Full variable domain (missing parts from reference TRBV30 and TRBJ2-7): SQTIHQWPATLVQPVGSPLSLECTVEGTSNPNLYWYRQAAGRGLQLLFYSVGIGQISSEVPQNLSASRPQDRQFILSSKKLLLSDSGFYLCAWLAPGVGSNEQYFGPGTRLTVT.

This clonotype was seen a handful of times. The chain uses TRBV28 and TRBJ2-7; D is perhaps TRBD2 (6 bases). Looked up from germline, CDR1 is MDHEN and CDR2 is SYDVKM. CDR3 length: 15 amino acids. The V and J ends lost 5 bases and 3 bases respectively, with 17 bases between them. The CDR3 DNA is TGTGCCAGCAGTCCAGGACACGGAGGGAACTACGAGCAGTACTTC. Amino acids: CASSPGHGGNYEQYF. Together with reference TRBV28 and TRBJ2-7, the CDR3 gives the full variable domain: DVKVTQSSRYLVKRTGEKVFLECVQDMDHENMFWYRQDPGLGLRLIYFSYDVKMKEKGDIPEGYSVSREKKERFSLILESASTNQTSMYLCASSPGHGGNYEQYFGPGTRLTVT.

This rearrangement joins TRBV19 to TRBJ1-2; TRBD1 is a possible D gene (5 bases). Looked up from germline, CDR1 is LNHDA and CDR2 is SQIVND (reference sequence). CDR3 length: 15 residues. Trimming shortened V by 3 bases and J by 0 bases, and 11 bases separated the two germline ends. CDR3 sequence reads: CASSIQGLSNYGYTF. In DNA, the CDR3 is TGTGCCAGTAGTATCCAGGGCTTGTCTAACTATGGCTACACCTTC.

The chain links TRBV6-1 to TRBJ2-3; maybe TRBD1 (5 bases). Germline CDR1 reads MNHNS; CDR2 reads SASEGT. V shed 7 bases and J shed 6 bases, with 17 bases lying between them. The CDR3 spans 14 residues. CDR3 amino acids: CASTRGLAEDTQYF. DNA of the CDR3: TGTGCCAGCACAAGGGGCCTGGCCGAGGATACGCAGTATTTT.